This record concerns one T cell receptor beta chain sequence. This entry is derived from a study of cytomegalovirus exposure and HLA in healthy donors. The V gene's germline CDR1 is LNHDA and CDR2 SQIVND (reference sequence). This CDR3 spans 16 amino acids. 60 Vbeta and 13 Jbeta primers were used in PCR. Clones were read by immunoSEQ multiplex PCR, and TCRdb kept only the in-frame ones, dropping some. The sample has more than 90,000 clones, 55% to 75% seen once. The rearrangement joins TRBV19 to TRBJ2-5, with 13 bases matching TRBD2. Matching the DNA end better, TRBJ2-7 makes the J call doubtful. The sequence came from a man aged 25 to 45 in good health and CMV-seropositive. Material for sequencing was PBMCs. Here the CDR3 DNA reads TGTGCCAGTAGTATAGGGACTAGCGGGGGAACCTACGAGCAGTACTTC. It specifies CASSIGTSGGTYEQYF.